The TCR beta chain under discussion was sequenced for a study of cytomegalovirus exposure and HLA in healthy donors (TCRdb year 2017). Notes on the research overall: In an earlier analysis of 587 of the donors, around 300 Gb of sequence data and about 110 million unique TCR beta sequences from 180 million or so T cells were reported. An early release covering more than 500 HLA-typed donors comprised about 300 gigabases of sequencing data and approximately 80 million unique TCR sequences. Among the approximately 400 genotyped donors, about 85% belonged to the genetic ancestry cluster associated with self-reported Caucasian donors. The study was designed to test whether signatures of past pathogen exposure could be identified by cataloging public T cell receptors. The T cell repertoires of around 730 subjects were profiled by immunosequencing and related to cytomegalovirus serostatus. In addition to the first cohort of approximately 650 subjects, a separate validation cohort of 130 or so different subjects was used. The study combined high-throughput TCR immunosequencing, statistical association of individual TCRs with disease status, and machine learning to predict cytomegalovirus infection status. A later analysis re-analyzed previously published TCR beta repertoires from hundreds of donors and added high-resolution HLA genotyping to study TCR occurrence patterns. Rather than using new phenotypic data, the later analysis identified candidate immune exposures from TCR beta sequences and from how often those sequences occurred across donors. In an earlier analysis of roughly 600 of the donors, high-throughput TCR beta sequencing was used to judge whether each TCR beta V gene segment behaved as functional or pseudogenic. Donor age, sex, ethnicity and CMV serostatus were collected together with the repertoire data. A later genetic analysis took genome-wide SNP genotypes for about 55% of the 666 donors and used that subset as a discovery cohort. All discovery cohort repertoires had been generated on a single sequencing platform. Class I and class II HLA loci were covered by the typing at four-digit resolution. The number of donors typed differed by locus, with 629-630 for A, B, C, DRB1 and DQB1, more than 500 for DQA1, 600 to 610 for DPA1, and over 400 for DPB1. Roughly 5 DR-DQ haplotypes were handled as single units for association and clustering, since linkage in the cohort was strong. Across under 500 genotyped donors of the cohort, an average of about 220,000 unique TCR beta nucleotide sequences per donor were sequenced, and around 19% of those sequences were non-productive.

Worth noting for this clone: Its cognate antigen has yet to be identified. No much larger clonotype is one base removed from it; base qualities were not supplied.

General study outcomes and caveats: In a later analysis, several top co-occurrence clusters were reported to appear linked to parvovirus B19, influenza, CMV and Epstein-Barr virus. In a later analysis, HLA-associated TCR beta chains were found to be more clonally expanded and to have lower generation probabilities than equally common non-associated chains. Cytomegalovirus status was reported to be diagnosed by the classifier with high specificity and sensitivity in both the original and validation cohorts. The authors suggested that the approach could potentially be extended to other disease states and immunological phenotypes. This cohort had only TCR beta chains sequenced, and the lack of alpha or paired-chain data limited which features could be detected. Broadly in line with IMGT annotations, most TCR beta V segments showed up in productive rearrangements about 87% or about 30% of the time in an earlier analysis of approximately 640 of the donors. According to a later analysis, most CMV-associated TCR beta chains appeared to be HLA-restricted, and the HLA associations seemed to be driven largely by CMV exposure. The sequencing pipeline was judged likely to have produced a cluster of highly shared sequence variants as a technical artifact. Strong co-occurrence of HLA alleles, especially DR and DQ, made assigning TCR associations to individual alleles difficult. CMV serostatus was the only immune exposure information available for the cohort. The study listed 150 to 200 TCR beta chains as associated with cytomegalovirus. According to a later analysis, TCR association rates differed among HLA loci, with DRB1 alleles showing the most associated TCRs and HLA-C alleles showing the fewest. A later analysis associated 16,951 TCR beta sequences with specific HLA alleles at a false discovery rate of 0.05. Linkage disequilibrium might explain the correlated functional status among segregating V segments, but an unknown experimental factor could not be ruled out. Because some donors lacked HLA typing at each locus, the association tests relied only on the typed subset. V-gene and J-gene trimming of TCR beta chains was associated with a missense DCLRE1C variant in a later genetic analysis, and the association was replicated in an independent cohort. Most TCR sequences were observed very rarely across donors, whereas some public TCRs were present in many individuals. In vitro tests confirmed that three of the cytomegalovirus-associated TCR beta chains recognize cytomegalovirus antigens. A further reported finding was that TCR beta sequences accurately predicted the HLA-A and HLA-B alleles for most subjects in the first cohort. Seventeen rarely observed V segments, including chromosome 9 orphons, were excluded from the earlier analysis of about 610 of the donors because counts were too low. Compared with the roughly 710-donor mean, donors in an Asian-associated ancestry cluster had fewer N-insertions in productive TCRs, according to a later genetic analysis. Presence/absence analyses assumed roughly uniform sequencing depth across donors, an assumption that may not hold. Some IMGT-functional V segments, including TRBV6-2 and TRBV6-3, could not be distinguished by the 87-base-pair reads and were therefore excluded.

CDR1 is given as SGDLS and CDR2 as YYNGEE, both from the germline V gene. From its cysteine to its phenylalanine, the CDR3 spans 14 amino acids. Solely the CDR3 DNA is kept, with 42 bases framed from the first base. Ends trimmed: V by 4 bases, J by 6 bases; bases unmatched to a gene: 6. The cohort consisted of 666 healthy bone marrow donors. At the time of sampling, all cohort members were nominally healthy, though unrecorded immune exposures were likely present. The donor was CMV seronegative and was included in the group of a few hundred seronegative cohort members. A peripheral blood sample was collected from each donor, and TCR beta sequencing was performed on peripheral blood mononuclear cells. The Qiagen DNeasy Blood Extraction Kit was used to extract genomic DNA from the blood cell samples. The library was produced with the immunoSEQ multiplex PCR assay. The multiplex PCR relied on a mix of 60 forward primers for TCR Vbeta segments and 13 reverse primers for TCR Jbeta segments. The CDR3 region of rearranged TCR beta genes was amplified from genomic DNA by a multiplex PCR assay. On the Illumina HiSeq System, the amplified TCR beta libraries were sequenced as 87-base-pair reads. The paper's processing steps were these. Across the 700 or so repertoires, a later analysis counted roughly 84 million unique TCR beta chains, approximately 10 million of which were shared by at least two donors. Raw reads were error-corrected and collapsed into unique sequences with a nearest-neighbor algorithm that merged closely related sequences to remove PCR and sequencing errors. To assign V, D and J gene segments, CDR3 sequences were aligned to IMGT reference sequences. Each retained sequence needed at least a six-nucleotide match to both a V gene segment and a J gene segment. Rearrangements were called productive when the CDR3 lacked stop codons and stayed in frame with V and J; all others were non-productive. Following IMGT convention, CDR3 was defined as the stretch from the second conserved V-encoded cysteine to the conserved J-encoded phenylalanine. The earlier analysis of fewer than 700 of the donors excluded sequences that lacked an unambiguous match to a single V gene segment. In an earlier analysis of approximately 560 of the donors, a V segment was called functional when productive rearrangements were above 56.7%, and segregating when the standard deviation between donors exceeded 5%. A statistical classification framework was developed to diagnose cytomegalovirus status using the catalog of TCR beta chain sequences. V and J gene assignment, in a later analysis, came from comparing TCR nucleotide sequences with IMGT/GENE-DB human TR gene sequences. A later analysis assigned CDR3 sequences and most-parsimonious VDJ recombination scenarios with the TCRdist pipeline. In a later analysis, each TCR beta chain was defined by its CDR3 amino acid sequence together with its V-gene family, and reads without a unique V-gene family were excluded. To address suspected cross-contamination and a sequencing artifact, a later analysis removed a few hundred highly shared, low-generation-probability nucleotide sequences. A later analysis calculated a clonal expansion index for each public chain from normalized within-repertoire ranks of inferred template counts. In a later analysis, generation probabilities were computed using a VDJ recombination model fitted to out-of-frame rearrangements, and the results were checked against IGoR. In a later analysis, hypergeometric tests were used to score TCR-TCR, TCR-HLA and TCR-CMV co-occurrence, with a repertoire-size bias correction applied to TCR pairs. False discovery rates were estimated in a later analysis by permuting HLA or CMV assignments 20 times. In a later analysis, co-occurring TCRs were grouped using DBSCAN, with TCRdist sequence similarity added in when clustering inside HLA-allele-positive subsets. Repertoires with fewer than 30,000 or more than 120,000 public chains were left out of co-occurrence clustering, as were about five repertoires with anomalous nucleotide sharing. TCRdb obtained this table from immuneACCESS and retained in-frame rearrangements with V and J assigned. These tables miss some clones; where compared with another copy, unresolved V genes account for less than half of the shortfall, and the remainder is unexplained. Clone size and V and J calls were adopted from that table, with D and trimming inferred from the DNA. The sample includes some 150,000 clones, with 60% to 80% observed a single time. Clones ranked in the top ten supply about 3.7% of the sample.

The source is a male donor in good health and CMV-seronegative. Sequenced input: PBMCs. Here the chain combines TRBV9 and TRBJ1-4; a stretch of 7 junction bases matches TRBD1. For the CDR3, the sequence is CASSPKQGYEKLFF. The nucleotide sequence is TGTGCCAGCAGCCCTAAACAGGGGTATGAAAAACTGTTTTTT.